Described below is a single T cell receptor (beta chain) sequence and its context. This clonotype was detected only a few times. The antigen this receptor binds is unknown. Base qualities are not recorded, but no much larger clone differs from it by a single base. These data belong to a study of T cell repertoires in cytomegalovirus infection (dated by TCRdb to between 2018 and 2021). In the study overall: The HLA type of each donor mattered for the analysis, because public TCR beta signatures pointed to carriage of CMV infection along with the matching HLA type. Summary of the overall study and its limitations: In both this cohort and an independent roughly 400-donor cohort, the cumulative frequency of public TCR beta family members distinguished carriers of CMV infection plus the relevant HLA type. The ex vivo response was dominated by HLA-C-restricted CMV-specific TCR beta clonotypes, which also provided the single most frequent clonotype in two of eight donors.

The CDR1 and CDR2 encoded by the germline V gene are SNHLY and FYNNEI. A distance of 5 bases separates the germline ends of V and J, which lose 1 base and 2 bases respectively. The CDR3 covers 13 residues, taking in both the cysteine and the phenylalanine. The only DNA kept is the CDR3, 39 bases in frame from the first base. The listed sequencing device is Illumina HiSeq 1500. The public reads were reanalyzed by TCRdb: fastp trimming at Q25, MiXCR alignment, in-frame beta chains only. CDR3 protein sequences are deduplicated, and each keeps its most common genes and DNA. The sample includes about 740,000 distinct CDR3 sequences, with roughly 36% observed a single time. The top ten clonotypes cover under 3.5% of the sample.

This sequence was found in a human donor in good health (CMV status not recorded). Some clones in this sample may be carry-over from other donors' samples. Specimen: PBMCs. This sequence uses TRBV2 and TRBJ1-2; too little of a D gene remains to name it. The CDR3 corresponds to CASSEGKNYGYTF. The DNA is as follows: TGTGCCAGCAGTGAAGGGAAAAACTATGGCTACACCTTC.